This paragraph reports one T cell receptor (beta chain). Its antigen remains unknown. This sample was included in a study of shared clonotypes between healthy human individuals. CDR3 size: 12 residues. V was shortened by 4 bases and J by 6 bases, with 8 bases between the two germline ends. Germline CDR1 is MNHNS and CDR2 is SASEGT. Repertoires were generated with immunoSEQ multiplex PCR, while TCRdb's copy carries only in-frame clones and drops some. The sample has more than 1.2 million clones, 98% to 99% seen once. Negatively enriched CD4+ T cells were divided by CD45RA into naive and memory. Study-level results: The study's rarefaction showed incomplete sorted-subset sequencing despite large depth.

The V call is TRBV6-1, the J call TRBJ2-3, with D perhaps matching TRBD2 (5 bases). The sample taken for sequencing was naive CD4+ T cells sorted from blood. Subset meaning: CD45RA+ positively selected. This receptor was taken from a man aged 30-40 years in good health. CDR3 in DNA: TGTGCCAGCAGTGCCAGGAGGGATACGCAGTATTTT. Protein: CASSARRDTQYF.